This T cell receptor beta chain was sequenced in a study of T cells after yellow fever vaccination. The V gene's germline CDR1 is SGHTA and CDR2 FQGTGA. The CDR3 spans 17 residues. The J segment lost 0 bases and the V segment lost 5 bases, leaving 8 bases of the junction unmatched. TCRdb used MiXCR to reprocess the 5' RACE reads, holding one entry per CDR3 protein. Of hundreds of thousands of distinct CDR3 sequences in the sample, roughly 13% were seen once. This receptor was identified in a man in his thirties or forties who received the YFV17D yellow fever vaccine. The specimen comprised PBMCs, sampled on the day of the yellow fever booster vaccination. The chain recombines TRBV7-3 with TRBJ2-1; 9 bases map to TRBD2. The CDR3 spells CASSLRLAASSYNEQFF. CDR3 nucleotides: TGTGCCAGCAGCCTCCGACTAGCGGCAAGCTCCTACAATGAGCAGTTCTTC.